The rows below give T cell receptor beta chains drawn from one sample of a study of control samples from healthy donors and cancer patients. Using immunoSEQ multiplex PCR, the repertoire was profiled, and TCRdb retains in-frame clones only, with some absent. There are roughly 150,000 clones in the sample; under 90% occur only once, and less than 5% lies in the top ten. Specimen: blood. These receptors came from a man younger than 40 in good health. Each CDR3 is given with its conserved first and last residue. Fields, in order: V gene, J gene, CDR3 length, clone size, D gene, CDR3 DNA, CDR3 protein. The D gene is left open where the match is weak. Expanded clones get a size class; other rows say once, few or many, or leave the size out.

>TRBV6-5|TRBJ1-4|13|-|-
TGTGCCAGCAGTTCGTGGCAATTCGAAAAACTGTTTTTT
CASSSWQFEKLFF
>TRBV11-1|TRBJ2-3|16|-|TRBD2
TGTGCCAGCAGCGGAACGCGGGGGGCCGCCACAGATACGCAGTATTTT
CASSGTRGAATDTQYF
>TRBV5-4|TRBJ1-5|14|-|-
TGTGCCAGCAGCTTGGGCGGGGCCGGACAGCCCCAGCATTTT
CASSLGGAGQPQHF
>TRBV4-1|TRBJ1-2|12|once|-
TGCGCCAGCAGCCAAGAAGGCTATGGCTACACCTTC
CASSQEGYGYTF
>TRBV6-4|TRBJ2-3|16|-|TRBD2
TGTGCCAGCAGTGAACTAGCGGGGGGGCAGGCAGATACGCAGTATTTT
CASSELAGGQADTQYF
>TRBV6-5|TRBJ2-7|13|-|-
TGTGCCAGCAGGACAGAAAGGAGTTACGAGCAGTACTTC
CASRTERSYEQYF
>TRBV7-2|TRBJ2-5|15|-|-
TGTGCCAGCAGCTTTCAGGGAGGCTTGTTAGAGACCCAGTACTTC
CASSFQGGLLETQYF
>TRBV12-3/TRBV12-4|TRBJ2-5|11|once|-
TGTGCCAGCAGTTTAAGGGAGACCCAGTACTTC
CASSLRETQYF
>TRBV19|TRBJ2-7|14|-|-
TGTGCCAGTAGTATAGGCAGTTACCCCTACGAGCAGTACTTC
CASSIGSYPYEQYF
>TRBV18|TRBJ1-1|14|once|TRBD1
TGTGCCAGCTCCCAATCAGGGGGCGACGGTGAAGCTTTCTTT
CASSQSGGDGEAFF
>TRBV27|TRBJ1-6|12|-|-
TGTGCCAGCAGGTCAGGGGCGTCACCCCTCCACTTT
CASRSGASPLHF
>TRBV7-2|TRBJ2-2|16|-|-
TGTGCCAGCAGCTTAGTGGTCAGAGTGAACACCGGGGAGCTGTTTTTT
CASSLVVRVNTGELFF
>TRBV6-2/TRBV6-3|TRBJ2-7|11|-|-
TGTGCCAGCAGCCATAGCTACGAGCAGTACTTC
CASSHSYEQYF
>TRBV7-8|TRBJ2-1|18|-|TRBD2
TGTGCCAGCAGCCTAAATTCCGGGACTAGCGGGAGGGGCAATGAGCAGTTCTTC
CASSLNSGTSGRGNEQFF
>TRBV18|TRBJ2-7|14|-|-
TGTGCCAGCTCACCACCGTTGGAGCCCTATGGGCAGTACTTC
CASSPPLEPYGQYF
>TRBV5-1|TRBJ2-1|15|-|TRBD2
TGCGCCAGCAGTCGCGGGACTAGCGGGAGCGGTGAGCAGTTCTTC
CASSRGTSGSGEQFF
>TRBV25-1|TRBJ1-5|14|-|TRBD1
TGTGCCAGCAGTGAGACAGGGGAGAGTCAGCCCCAGCATTTT
CASSETGESQPQHF
>TRBV29-1|TRBJ2-1|14|-|TRBD2
TGCAGCGTCCGACTAGCGGGAATGTACAATGAGCAGTTCTTC
CSVRLAGMYNEQFF
>TRBV9|TRBJ2-2|14|-|-
TGTGCCAGCAGCGCCCGCCTAGGGGCCGGGGAGCTGTTTTTT
CASSARLGAGELFF
>TRBV7-9|TRBJ2-5|15|-|TRBD1
TGTGCCAGCAGCCTGGGGGAGACAGGGGGAGAGACCCAGTACTTC
CASSLGETGGETQYF
>TRBV6-5|TRBJ2-7|15|-|TRBD1
TGTGCCAGCAGTCCGTACAGGGGCGCTTCCTACGAGCAGTACTTC
CASSPYRGASYEQYF
>TRBV24-1|TRBJ2-7|15|-|-
TGTGCCACCAGTGCCATTGCGGACAGCCCGGGGGAGCAGTACTTC
CATSAIADSPGEQYF
>TRBV7-8|TRBJ1-2|15|-|TRBD1
TGTGCCAGCAGCTTACGGACAGGGACGTACTATGGCTACACCTTC
CASSLRTGTYYGYTF
>TRBV2|TRBJ2-2|15|once|-
TGTGCCAGCAGTGAGCTAAGGGTAATGAGCGGGGAGCTGTTTTTT
CASSELRVMSGELFF
>TRBV7-2|TRBJ2-1|15|once|-
TGTGCCAGCAGCTTTTTGGGACTCTCAGGGGATGAGCAGTTCTTC
CASSFLGLSGDEQFF
>TRBV3-1/TRBV3-2|TRBJ1-3|14|-|TRBD1
TGTGCCAGCAGACCGGGACAGGGGGCGGTCACCATATATTTT
CASRPGQGAVTIYF
>TRBV29-1|TRBJ1-4|16|once|-
TGCAGCGTAACCTACGTGACGCGGGGGACGGGTGAAAAACTGTTTTTT
CSVTYVTRGTGEKLFF
>TRBV12-3/TRBV12-4|TRBJ2-5|13|-|TRBD2
TGTGCCAGCCGCCTTATGGGGGGGGAGACCCAGTACTTC
CASRLMGGETQYF
>TRBV10-3|TRBJ2-1|13|few|TRBD2
TGTGCCATCAGTGGGCCTAGCGGGAATGAGCAGTTCTTC
CAISGPSGNEQFF
>TRBV3-1/TRBV3-2|TRBJ1-2|15|-|-
TGTGCCAGCAGCCAACGTGGGGCTGCTAACTATGGCTACACCTTC
CASSQRGAANYGYTF
>TRBV5-1|TRBJ1-4|15|-|-
TGCGCCAGCAGTCTCGGGACGGCCGATAATGAAAAACTGTTTTTT
CASSLGTADNEKLFF
>TRBV7-2|TRBJ2-2|12|-|-
TGTGCCAGCAGCTCGGGGACCGGGGAGCTGTTTTTT
CASSSGTGELFF
>TRBV19|TRBJ1-5|15|-|-
TGTGCCAGTAGTTCGGGCCCGGGCGTAGCTCAGCCCCAGCATTTT
CASSSGPGVAQPQHF
>TRBV18|TRBJ1-1|13|once|-
TGTGCCAGCTCACCCCTGGGAGGCACTGAAGCTTTCTTT
CASSPLGGTEAFF
>TRBV24-1|TRBJ1-2|12|-|-
TGTGCCACCAGTGATGCAGGTTATGGCTACACCTTC
CATSDAGYGYTF
>TRBV4-1|TRBJ2-1|18|-|TRBD2
TGCGCCAGCAGCCGGACCGGGACTAACGCGGGGGGGTACAATGAGCAGTTCTTC
CASSRTGTNAGGYNEQFF
>TRBV7-2|TRBJ2-2|18|-|TRBD2
TGTGCCAGCAGCCCGGGACTAGCGGATCTCTTAAACACCGGGGAGCTGTTTTTT
CASSPGLADLLNTGELFF
>TRBV3-1/TRBV3-2|TRBJ1-1|12|-|TRBD1
TGTGCCAGCAGCCAAGAATGGGACAGAGCTTTCTTT
CASSQEWDRAFF
>TRBV5-1|TRBJ2-1|15|-|-
TGCGCCAGCAGCTTGGCGGGCGGAACGGGCAATGAGCAGTTCTTC
CASSLAGGTGNEQFF
>TRBV19|TRBJ2-2|12|-|-
TGTGCCAGTAGTGGGGCGGCCGGGGAGCTGTTTTTT
CASSGAAGELFF
>TRBV27|TRBJ1-6|18|-|-
TGTGCCAGCAGTTGGGATGCCCACGGGCAGTCCTATAATTCACCCCTCCACTTT
CASSWDAHGQSYNSPLHF
>TRBV5-6|TRBJ1-4|12|-|TRBD1
TGTGCCAGCAGCCGGGACAGGGCAGGACTGTTTTTT
CASSRDRAGLFF
>TRBV11-2|TRBJ2-7|14|-|-
TGTGCCAGCAGACAGGGGCTGACTAGTCCCGAGCAGTACTTC
CASRQGLTSPEQYF